The entry that follows covers one TCR beta chain sequence. Source study methods: Filtering differed, since immunoSEQ gave only junction sequences and no quality scores. The protocol was immunoSEQ multiplex PCR, while the TCRdb copy is restricted to in-frame clones and leaves out a portion. The D gene and trimming were derived from the DNA, and the V and J assignments and clone size from that table. The table records 2 million to 2.5 million clones, just over 90% of them present only once. The CDR3 sequence is 15 residues long. V lost 5 bases, J lost 3 bases, and 17 bases lay in between. Germline V lookup: CDR1 MDHEN, CDR2 SYDVKM. The source of the sample is a study of shared clonotypes between healthy human individuals. Free of recent acute infections or vaccinations, the donors were healthy HIV-negative adults.

This receptor was identified in a young man in good health. Some clones in this sample may be carry-over from other donors' samples. V usage is TRBV28 and J usage is TRBJ2-7, with D perhaps TRBD1 or TRBD2 (6 bases each). Sequenced sample: naive CD4+ T cells from PBMCs. Noted subset: CD45RA+ positively selected. Here the CDR3 reads CASSRPAGHLYEQYF. CDR3 DNA: TGTGCCAGCAGTAGACCCGCGGGACATCTCTACGAGCAGTACTTC.